This T cell receptor beta chain derives from a study of blood T cell repertoires in COVID-19. In the study overall: Donors in the United States, Italy and Spain gave samples during acute or convalescent COVID-19. T cells, B-cell-depleted T cells, or PBMCs provided the cDNA or gDNA that served as material.

This CDR3 is 15 amino acids long. Germline V gene lookup returns CDR1 SGHTS and CDR2 YDEGEE. V lost 4 bases, J lost 0 bases, and 2 bases stayed unmatched. Clinical history as reported by participants underpinned cohort assignment. Symptom resolution, clearance, or two negative PCRs marked donors in Cohort 3 as recovered. TCRdb's copy holds only in-frame clones and misses some; the assay was immunoSEQ multiplex PCR. In the table there are about 410,000 clones, about 90% of which are singletons. The sample was PBMCs or T cells enriched from blood (not recorded which). The chain carries TRBV5-8 and TRBJ1-5; TRBD1 matches 9 bases. This receptor was identified in a man between 18 and 35 years old who had recovered from COVID-19. The CDR3 nucleotides read TGTGCCAGCAGCCTGGGACAGGGTAGCAATCAGCCCCAGCATTTT. It specifies CASSLGQGSNQPQHF.